What follows are 5 T cell receptor beta chains derived from one specimen sequenced in a study of T-cell memory formation after mild COVID-19. TCRdb used MiXCR to reprocess the 5' RACE reads, holding one entry per CDR3 protein. The data hold about 320,000 distinct CDR3 sequences, with about 13% observed a single time. Sequenced: PBMCs or a T cell subset sorted from them (not recorded which). The receptors come from a man younger than 35 who had mild COVID-19 (a few samples of this study predate the infection). Cell type and time point are not known.

This clonotype was picked up a small number of times. J is TRBJ1-3 and V is TRBV7-8; weak D call: TRBD1 (6 bases). CDR1 and CDR2 from the germline V gene are SGHVS and FQNEAQ. Trimming took 4 bases from V and 0 from J, leaving 10 bases between them. The CDR3 covers 15 residues. This chain's CDR3 is CASSSRGSSGNTIYF. The CDR3 DNA reads TGTGCCAGCAGCTCCAGGGGTAGCTCTGGAAACACCATATATTTT.

The CDR3 loop reads CSARDLRGPGPYEQYF. CDR3 coding DNA: TGCAGTGCTAGAGATCTACGGGGGCCGGGCCCCTACGAGCAGTACTTC. The chain recombines TRBV20-1 with TRBJ2-7, with D perhaps assigned TRBD1 or TRBD2 (6 bases each). Germline values: CDR1 DFQATT, CDR2 SNEGSKA (reference sequence). V shed 0 bases and J shed 2 bases, with 17 bases lying between them. The CDR3 length is 16 residues.

The CDR3 DNA reads TGTGCCAGCAGCTTAGATTCGGGGGTCTACGAGCAGTACTTC. Amino acids: CASSLDSGVYEQYF. The chain couples TRBV7-2 to TRBJ2-7; possible D gene TRBD2, 6 bases. The ends were cut back, 1 base at V and 3 bases at J, with 10 bases in the middle. The CDR3 is made up of 14 amino acids. Per germline, CDR1 SGHTA and CDR2 FQGNSA.

The chain recombines TRBV4-3 with TRBJ1-1, with TRBD1 as a possible D gene (5 bases). In germline, CDR1 is LGHNA, CDR2 YSLEER. V lost 0 bases to trimming and J lost 4 bases, with 12 bases between them. The CDR3 runs 15 residues. This CDR3 reads CASSQDARGGTEAFF. The CDR3 nucleotides read TGCGCCAGCAGCCAAGATGCCCGGGGGGGCACTGAAGCTTTCTTT.

J is TRBJ1-6 and V is TRBV6-6; weak D call: TRBD1 (6 bases). Trimming took off 0 bases at V and 6 bases at J, with 12 bases between the two ends. Germline values: CDR1 MNHNY, CDR2 SVGAGI (reference sequence). This CDR3 contains 16 residues. The CDR3 region is CASSYSTGPVNSPLHF. CDR3 DNA: TGTGCCAGCAGTTACTCCACAGGGCCCGTTAATTCACCCCTCCACTTT.